One and the same sample provided the 17 T cell receptor beta chains below, sequenced in a study of metastatic and nonmetastatic thyroid tumors. TCRdb re-analyzed the PCR reads using MiXCR. This table holds over 25,000 clones, around 15% found once. Thyroid surgery had not been preceded by any treatment in any patient. The sequenced material came from blood. The receptors were gathered from a female donor with papillary thyroid cancer or a benign thyroid nodule (not recorded which). Some clones in this sample may be carry-over from other donors' samples.

The sample holds a few counts of this clone. The junction departs from germline at one end; a sequencing error may be responsible. The gene calls are TRBV6-1 and TRBJ2-7; the D gene is possibly TRBD1 (5 bases). CDR3 length: 14 residues. Germline values: CDR1 MNHNS, CDR2 SASEGT. The CDR3 DNA reads as TGTGCCAGCACCTCGGTAGGGTGGGGCTACGAGCGGTACTTC. Its protein is CASTSVGWGYERYF.

This clone was observed at least ten times. The chain uses TRBV30 and TRBJ1-4; tentatively, D is TRBD1 (5 bases). V was shortened by 3 bases and J by 4 bases, with 18 bases between the two germline ends. Germline V gene sequence: CDR1 GTSNPN, CDR2 SVGIG (reference sequence). This CDR3 is 16 amino acids long. This CDR3 is CAWSHKWDGFNEKLFF. The DNA of the CDR3 is TGTGCCTGGAGCCACAAGTGGGACGGATTTAATGAAAAACTGTTTTTT. The full variable domain, its missing parts supplied by reference TRBV30 and TRBJ1-4, is SQTIHQWPATLVQPVGSPLSLECTVEGTSNPNLYWYRQAAGRGLQLLFYSVGIGQISSEVPQNLSASRPQDRQFILSSKKLLLSDSGFYLCAWSHKWDGFNEKLFFGSGTQLSVL.

This clone was observed at least ten times. CDR3 loop: CASSTRQGGVNTEAFF. In DNA, the CDR3 is TGCGCCAGCAGCACAAGACAGGGTGGGGTGAACACTGAAGCTTTCTTT. The J gene is TRBJ1-1, the V gene TRBV5-1, with TRBD1 matching 7 bases. This CDR3 region has 16 residues. J gave up 0 bases and V 4 bases, and 9 bases lay outside the gene matches. Germline V gene data show CDR1 as SGHRS and CDR2 as YFSETQ.

At least ten counts were recorded for this clone. This chain uses TRBV30 with TRBJ2-7; the D gene is possibly TRBD1 (7 bases). V lost 0 bases and J lost 6, with 15 bases in between. Germline V gene lookup returns CDR1 GTSNPN and CDR2 SVGIG (reference sequence). CDR3 length: 14 amino acids. The CDR3 spells CAWSVPYRGGEQYF. In nucleotides, the CDR3 is TGTGCCTGGAGTGTACCATACAGGGGAGGCGAGCAGTACTTC.

The V call is TRBV6-1, the J call TRBJ2-2; D gene uncertain. The V gene lost 5 bases and the J gene lost 4 bases, with 11 bases spanning the gap. The length of the CDR3 is 14 residues. The germline V gene encodes CDR1 MNHNS and CDR2 SASEGT. The CDR3 loop reads CASSPPVSTGELFF. CDR3 bases: TGTGCCAGCAGTCCTCCGGTATCCACCGGGGAGCTGTTTTTT.

This clone was seen ten or more times. The J gene is TRBJ2-2, the V gene TRBV28, with D perhaps assigned TRBD1 or TRBD2 (5 bases each). The CDR3 extends over 15 amino acids. Per germline, CDR1 MDHEN and CDR2 SYDVKM. The V gene lost 6 bases and the J gene lost 0 bases, with 11 bases spanning the gap. This CDR3 is CASRVWGTNTGELFF. In DNA form, the CDR3 reads TGTGCCAGCAGGGTTTGGGGGACGAACACCGGGGAGCTGTTTTTT.

As concerns this clone: The same CDR3 arises from other DNA sequences in this sample as well. This rearrangement joins TRBV12-3 or TRBV12-4 to TRBJ1-2; weak D call: TRBD1 (5 bases). Between the trimmed V and J ends, which lost 1 base and 8 bases, there was a span of 5 bases. CDR3 length equals 11 residues. The CDR3 nucleotides are TGTGCCAGCAGTTTAGGGACAGGCTACACCTTC. This gives the protein CASSLGTGYTF.

This clone came up many times. The chain has TRBV7-9 and TRBJ1-2; the match to TRBD1 covers 7 bases. The CDR3 consists of 15 residues. Losses at the gene ends were 5 bases for V and 3 bases for J; bases not matched to a gene: 9. Germline V gene lookup returns CDR1 SEHNR and CDR2 FQNEAQ (reference sequence). CDR3 amino acids: CASSEGTEYDYGYTF. The CDR3 DNA follows: TGTGCCAGCAGCGAAGGGACAGAGTATGACTATGGCTACACCTTC.

This clone was recorded many times. The CDR3 reads CASSWAWDTSSYEQYF. The CDR3, as DNA: TGTGCCAGCAGTTGGGCCTGGGACACAAGCTCCTACGAGCAGTACTTC. This chain links TRBV28 with TRBJ2-7; the D gene is possibly TRBD1 (6 bases). CDR1 and CDR2 (germline): MDHEN, SYDVKM. Trimming cost V 4 bases and J 0 bases, with 16 bases left between them. The CDR3 contains 16 residues.

This clone came up many times. This CDR3 is also generated by other DNA sequences in the sample. The chain carries TRBV20-1 and TRBJ2-2, with 11 bases fitting TRBD2. Germline V gene data show CDR1 as DFQATT and CDR2 as SNEGSKA (reference sequence). This CDR3 has 14 residues. The V and J ends lost 5 bases and 4 bases, in that order; junction bases with no gene match: 3. Written as DNA, the CDR3 is TGCAGTGCTTATAGCGGGGGGGGCACCGGGGAGCTGTTTTTT. Protein: CSAYSGGGTGELFF.

This clone was found many times. The same CDR3 can be traced to other DNA sequences in this sample. The chain combines TRBV6-5 with TRBJ2-1; D is possibly TRBD2 (5 bases). The CDR3 consists of 15 residues. Germline lookup yields CDR1 MNHEY and CDR2 SVGAGI. V gave up 2 bases and J gave up 4 bases, with 12 bases separating them. This chain's CDR3 is CASSYRSGEYNEQFF. DNA of the CDR3: TGTGCCAGCAGTTACAGAAGCGGAGAGTACAATGAGCAGTTCTTC.

At least ten counts were recorded for this clone. The chain couples TRBV14 to TRBJ1-1; TRBD1 matches 7 bases. The CDR3 has 14 residues. Germline-derived CDR1 and CDR2 are SGHDN and FVKESK. V was pared by 4 bases and J by 1 base, with 3 bases of the junction left unmatched. CDR3 nucleotide sequence: TGTGCCAGCAGCCCCCGACAGGGGAACACTGAAGCTTTCTTT. It yields the protein CASSPRQGNTEAFF. The variable domain in full, with the rest retrieved from reference TRBV14 and TRBJ1-1, is EAGVTQFPSHSVIEKGQTVTLRCDPISGHDNLYWYRRVMGKEIKFLLHFVKESKQDESGMPNNRFLAERTGGTYSTLKVQPAELEDSGVYFCASSPRQGNTEAFFGQGTRLTVV.

V gene TRBV5-1 combines with J gene TRBJ2-7; 7 nucleotides agree with TRBD2. This CDR3 spans 14 amino acids. Trimming removed 2 bases from V and 6 bases from J; junction bases left unmatched: 8. CDR1 is SGHRS, CDR2 YFSETQ, per germline. The CDR3 nucleotides are TGCGCCAGCAGCTTTGGGGGGGAATCACGCGAGCAGTACTTC. It translates to CASSFGGESREQYF.

This clone was recorded a few times. The chain recombines TRBV15 with TRBJ2-3; possibly TRBD1 for D (6 bases). Germline loops: CDR1 LNHNV, CDR2 YYDKDF (reference sequence). V lost 0 bases and J lost 1, with 14 bases in between. The CDR3 length is 17 residues. CDR3 bases: TGTGCCACCAGCAGAGACAGGGGAAATCCAGGCACAGATACGCAGTATTTT. Translated: CATSRDRGNPGTDTQYF.

The chain couples TRBV11-1 to TRBJ2-1; 10 positions agree with TRBD1. The CDR3 is 15 amino acids. With 4 bases clipped from V and 5 bases from J, the junction kept 5 bases outside the gene matches. CDR1 is SGHAT, CDR2 FQDESV, per germline (reference sequence). Here the CDR3 reads CASSSRTGGHNEQFF. The CDR3 DNA sequence: TGTGCCAGCAGCTCGAGGACAGGGGGACACAATGAGCAGTTCTTC.

This clone was counted many times. This same CDR3 is encoded by further DNA sequences in the sample. This chain links TRBV11-1 with TRBJ2-3; 13 bases agree with TRBD2. Germline trimming cut 5 bases from V and 6 bases from J; bases unmatched to any gene: 5. Germline V gives CDR1 SGHAT, CDR2 FQDESV (reference sequence). This CDR3 spans 15 amino acids. CDR3 protein: CASSGGTSGADTQYF. Here the CDR3 DNA reads TGTGCCAGCAGCGGAGGGACTAGCGGGGCGGATACGCAGTATTTT.

At least ten counts were recorded for this clone. The gene calls are TRBV2 and TRBJ2-5, with 14 bases aligning to TRBD2. The CDR3 contains 17 residues. Looked up from germline, CDR1 is SNHLY and CDR2 is FYNNEI. Trimming at V came to 4 bases and at J to 5 bases, leaving 9 bases not matched to a gene. CDR3 sequence: CASSGAGLAGGGETQYF. CDR3 bases: TGTGCCAGCAGTGGGGCCGGACTAGCGGGAGGTGGGGAGACCCAGTACTTC.